This TCR beta chain was sequenced during a study of cytomegalovirus exposure and HLA in healthy donors. TCRdb keeps only in-frame clones here, not all; method: immunoSEQ multiplex PCR. This sample has 35,000 to 50,000 clones, with 92% found just once. The sample was PBMCs. The clonotype was recovered from a man between 18 and 29 years old in good health and CMV-seronegative.

The CDR3 spells CASSLLVIWRGTSTDTQYF. CDR3 DNA: TGTGCCAGCAGCTTATTAGTCATTTGGCGGGGGACGAGCACAGATACGCAGTATTTT. V and J are TRBV5-4 and TRBJ2-3; 7 bases line up with TRBD2. This CDR3 is built from 19 residues. Losses at the gene ends were 2 bases for V and 0 bases for J; bases not matched to a gene: 15. CDR1 is SGHNT and CDR2 is YYREEE in the germline V gene (reference sequence).